Below, one TCR beta chain is given with its context. What this receptor recognizes is not known. One base away there is no much larger clone; base qualities are not given. These data originate in a study of shared clonotypes between healthy human individuals (dated by TCRdb to the early 2020s). General notes on the study: The cohort included three men and a couple of women between 18 and 49 years of age. For each donor, three plates each were used for CD4 naive and CD4 memory, two plates were used for CD8 naive, and one plate was used for CD8 memory. To estimate repertoire size and how much clonotypes are shared between individuals, the study performed deep sequencing of blood TCR repertoires from a handful of healthy adults. To increase sequencing depth and limit assay-specific biases, different laboratories used diverse techniques to prepare libraries and sequence TCR repertoires. Per donor, leukapheresis produced somewhere between about 0.9 and 10 billion PBMCs. Study-level results and caveats: Sampling was restricted to blood, and TCR repertoires in tissues likely differ from the TCR repertoires found in blood. Compared with non-shared clonotypes, the clonotypes found in all four sorted-subset donors had higher generation probabilities. About 5% of naive CD4, 3% to 4% of naive CD8, roughly 2.5% of memory CD4, and around 0.4% of memory CD8 clonotypes were shared across several donors. Based on pairwise subsampling, the degree of clonotype sharing among donors was expected to be affected by sequencing depth. Estimated clonotype richness was generally larger for naive than for memory subsets. The genetic and exposure-history diversity represented was limited by the small number of donors. Rarefaction of sorted-subset datasets indicated incomplete sequencing despite the large sequencing depth.

The donors were healthy, HIV-negative adults who had no recently reported acute infections or vaccinations. All donors were Caucasian adults living in Nashville, Tennessee, USA. CD4+ T cells were enriched by magnetic negative selection; naive cells were then positively selected on CD45RA, and the negative fraction formed the memory subset. After blood collection by leukapheresis, PBMCs were isolated using Ficoll-Histopaque density gradient centrifugation and then cryopreserved in the vapor phase of liquid nitrogen. Purity and quantity of every magnetically sorted T cell population were checked by analytical flow cytometry. From each sorted fraction, genomic DNA was isolated and quantified by UV absorbance on a Nanodrop 2000c. Using the deep immunoSEQ assay, multiplex PCR amplified TCR CDR3 regions from genomic DNA. Extracted genomic DNA from each cell subset was spread evenly across all wells of several immunoSEQ 96-well plates, with each plate serving as a replicate. For sorted subsets, approximately 200 ng of genomic DNA, equivalent to about 30,000 T cell genomes, went into each replicate PCR. Purified libraries were measured with a Qubit 3.0 fluorometer, size-checked on a Bioanalyzer 2100, and measured again with the KAPA Library Quantification kit. Each immunoSEQ 96-well plate was sequenced on its own single-read 150-cycle Illumina NextSeq 550 flow cell. Turning to the authors' computational methods: Because the immunoSEQ output included only junctional sequences and no quality scores, the filtering could not be the same as the filtering used for full-length reads. Sequences were annotated with PyIR, a Python wrapper for IgBLAST v1.9, and V/J genes and CDR3 were assigned using IMGT germline references. Reads with weak V/J assignments (E-value above 1e-6), missing CDR3, stop codons, out-of-frame junctions, or ambiguous translated residues were removed. V3J clonotypes were defined as sequences sharing the same inferred V gene, J gene, and CDR3 amino acid sequence. Percentage overlap between repertoires was computed as shared unique clonotypes divided by the size of the smaller repertoire. RTK rarefaction, the Chao1 estimator, and Recon v2.1 estimates of unobserved clonotypes were used to assess repertoire richness. OLGA was used to compute generation probabilities for all TCRbeta clonotypes that the gDNA method yielded from several donors. The source is immuneACCESS, and TCRdb retained only in-frame sequences with V and J called. Part of the clones is not carried over; for the studies checked, unresolved V genes explain less than half of this, and the remainder is unexplained. Clonal size and the V and J genes are those of that table, whereas D and trimming came from the DNA. The sample table holds 2 million to 2.5 million clones, of which over 85% were seen once. The leading ten clones occupy under 0.45% of the sample.

This receptor was taken from a man aged 18 to 35 in good health. Some clones in this sample may be carry-over from other donors' samples. The source material was naive CD4+ T cells from PBMCs. The meaning of the sample's cell subset or site label: CD45RA+ positively selected.

The nucleotide sequence is TGTGCCAGCAGGGCTCTAGCGGGAGGGAACAATGAGCAGTTCTTC. Translated, this is CASRALAGGNNEQFF. The rearrangement combines TRBV11-2 with TRBJ2-1, with 12 bases aligning to TRBD2. The CDR3 measures 15 amino acids from cysteine to phenylalanine. Only the CDR3 DNA is retained, 45 bases long and in frame from the first base. The germline V gene encodes CDR1 SGHAT and CDR2 FQNNGV. V is pruned by 6 bases and J by 5 bases, leaving 5 bases of the junction without a gene match.